This T cell receptor beta chain was sequenced during a study of blood T cell repertoires in COVID-19. Assay: immunoSEQ multiplex PCR; the TCRdb copy retains only in-frame clones and omits some. The sample has approximately 45,000 clones, 80% to 90% seen once; the top ten hold under 3%. Input material: peripheral blood. The sequence was obtained from a woman aged 80 or over with acute or convalescent COVID-19.

This chain's CDR3 is CASSLGGTANSPLHF. For the CDR3, the DNA is TGCGCCAGCAGCTTGGGCGGGACCGCCAATTCACCCCTCCACTTT. V gene TRBV5-1 combines with J gene TRBJ1-6; D may be TRBD1 (5 bases). Deletions cut 0 bases from V and 7 bases from J, with 11 bases between. The CDR3 covers 15 residues. CDR1 is SGHRS, CDR2 YFSETQ, per germline.